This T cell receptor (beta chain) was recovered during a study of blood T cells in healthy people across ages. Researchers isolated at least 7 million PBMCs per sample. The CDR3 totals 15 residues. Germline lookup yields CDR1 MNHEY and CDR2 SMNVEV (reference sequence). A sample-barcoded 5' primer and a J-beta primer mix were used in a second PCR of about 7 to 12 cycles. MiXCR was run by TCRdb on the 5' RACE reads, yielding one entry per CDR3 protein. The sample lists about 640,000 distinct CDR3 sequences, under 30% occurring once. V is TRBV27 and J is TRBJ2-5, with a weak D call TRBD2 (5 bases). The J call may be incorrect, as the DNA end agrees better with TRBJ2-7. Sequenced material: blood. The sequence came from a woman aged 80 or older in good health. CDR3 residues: CASSLGGFTAYEQYF. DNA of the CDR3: TGTGCCAGCAGTTTAGGAGGTTTCACCGCCTACGAGCAGTACTTC.